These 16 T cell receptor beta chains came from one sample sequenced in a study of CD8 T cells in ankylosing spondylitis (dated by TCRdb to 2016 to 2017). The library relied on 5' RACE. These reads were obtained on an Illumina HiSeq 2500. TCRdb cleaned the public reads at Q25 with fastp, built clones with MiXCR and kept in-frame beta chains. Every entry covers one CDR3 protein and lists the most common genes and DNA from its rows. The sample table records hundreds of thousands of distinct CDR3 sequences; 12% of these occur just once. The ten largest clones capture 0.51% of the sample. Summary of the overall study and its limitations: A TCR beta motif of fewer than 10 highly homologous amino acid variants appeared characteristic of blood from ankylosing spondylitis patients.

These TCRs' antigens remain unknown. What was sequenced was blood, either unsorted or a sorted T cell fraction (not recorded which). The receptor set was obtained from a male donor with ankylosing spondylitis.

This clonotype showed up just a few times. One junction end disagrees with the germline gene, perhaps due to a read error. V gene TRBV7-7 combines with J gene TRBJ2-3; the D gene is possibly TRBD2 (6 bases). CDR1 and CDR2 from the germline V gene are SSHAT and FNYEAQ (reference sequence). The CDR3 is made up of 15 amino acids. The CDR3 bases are TGTGCTAGCAGCTTAAGTTGGGGGGGCACAGATACGCAGTATTTT. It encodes CASSLSWGGTDTQYF.

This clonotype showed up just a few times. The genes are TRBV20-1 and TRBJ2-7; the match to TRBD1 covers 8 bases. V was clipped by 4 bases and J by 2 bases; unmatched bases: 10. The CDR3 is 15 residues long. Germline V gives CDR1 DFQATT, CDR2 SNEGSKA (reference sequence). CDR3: CSANPRTGSAYEQYF. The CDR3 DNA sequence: TGCAGTGCTAACCCCCGGACAGGGTCGGCCTACGAGCAGTACTTC.

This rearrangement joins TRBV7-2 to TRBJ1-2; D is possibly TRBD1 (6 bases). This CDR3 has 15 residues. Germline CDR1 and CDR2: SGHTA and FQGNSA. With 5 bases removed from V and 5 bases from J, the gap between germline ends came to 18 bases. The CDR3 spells CASSLGQSEIYGYTF. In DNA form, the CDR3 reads TGTGCCAGCAGCCTAGGACAGTCGGAGATTTATGGCTACACCTTC.

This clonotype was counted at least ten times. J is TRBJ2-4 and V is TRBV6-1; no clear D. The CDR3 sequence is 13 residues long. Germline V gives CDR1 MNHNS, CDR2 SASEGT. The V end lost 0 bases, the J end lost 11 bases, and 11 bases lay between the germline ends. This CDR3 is CASSEAPTYFQYF. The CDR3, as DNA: TGTGCCAGCAGTGAAGCCCCGACTTATTTTCAGTACTTC.

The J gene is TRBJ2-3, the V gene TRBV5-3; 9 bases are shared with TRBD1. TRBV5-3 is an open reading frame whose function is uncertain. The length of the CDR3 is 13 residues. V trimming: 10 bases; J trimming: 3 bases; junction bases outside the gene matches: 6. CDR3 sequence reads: CAVGQGRTDTQYF. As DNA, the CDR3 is TGTGCCGTCGGACAGGGGCGGACAGATACGCAGTATTTT.

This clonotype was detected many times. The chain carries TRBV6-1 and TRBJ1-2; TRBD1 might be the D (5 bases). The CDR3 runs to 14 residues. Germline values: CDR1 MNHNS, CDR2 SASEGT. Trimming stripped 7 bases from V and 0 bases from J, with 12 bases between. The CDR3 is CASTTGGTNYGYTF. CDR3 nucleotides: TGTGCCAGCACAACTGGGGGGACTAACTATGGCTACACCTTC.

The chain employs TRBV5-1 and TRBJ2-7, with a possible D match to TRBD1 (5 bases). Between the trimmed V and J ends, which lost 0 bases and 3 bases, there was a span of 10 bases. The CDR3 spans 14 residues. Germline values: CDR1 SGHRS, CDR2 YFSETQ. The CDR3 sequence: CASSLGQFGYEQYF. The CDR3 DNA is TGCGCCAGCAGCTTGGGACAGTTTGGCTACGAGCAGTACTTC.

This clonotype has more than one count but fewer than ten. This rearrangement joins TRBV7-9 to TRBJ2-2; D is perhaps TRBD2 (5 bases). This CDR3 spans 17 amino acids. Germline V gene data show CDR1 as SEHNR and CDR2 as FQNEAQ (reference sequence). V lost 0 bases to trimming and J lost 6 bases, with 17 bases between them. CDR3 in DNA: TGTGCCAGCAGCTTAGCCCCAACCGGGAAGGGCGCCGGGGAGCTGTTTTTT. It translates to CASSLAPTGKGAGELFF.

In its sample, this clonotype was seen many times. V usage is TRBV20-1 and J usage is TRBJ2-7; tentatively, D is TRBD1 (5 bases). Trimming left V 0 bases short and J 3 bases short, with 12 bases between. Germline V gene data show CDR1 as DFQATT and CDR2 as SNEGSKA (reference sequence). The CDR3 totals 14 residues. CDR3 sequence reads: CSARDRAGLYEQYF. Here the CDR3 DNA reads TGCAGTGCTAGAGATAGGGCAGGGCTCTACGAGCAGTACTTC.

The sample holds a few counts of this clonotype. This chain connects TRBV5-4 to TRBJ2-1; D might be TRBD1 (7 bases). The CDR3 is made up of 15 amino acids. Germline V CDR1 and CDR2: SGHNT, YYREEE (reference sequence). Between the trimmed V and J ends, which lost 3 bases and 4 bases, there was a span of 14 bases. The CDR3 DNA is TGTGCCAGCAGCTCCCGGGGGACAGCTTACAATGAGCAGTTCTTC. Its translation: CASSSRGTAYNEQFF.

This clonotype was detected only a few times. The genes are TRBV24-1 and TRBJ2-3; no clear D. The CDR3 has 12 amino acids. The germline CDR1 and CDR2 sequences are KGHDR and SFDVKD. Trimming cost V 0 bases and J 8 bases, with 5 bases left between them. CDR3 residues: CATSDLVGTQYF. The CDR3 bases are TGTGCCACCAGTGATTTGGTGGGTACGCAGTATTTT.

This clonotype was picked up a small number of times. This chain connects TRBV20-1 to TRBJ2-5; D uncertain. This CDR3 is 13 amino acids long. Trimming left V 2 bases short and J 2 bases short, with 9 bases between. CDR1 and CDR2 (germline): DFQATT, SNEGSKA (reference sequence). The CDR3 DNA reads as TGCAGTGCTAGAACGGCGGAACAAGAGACCCAGTACTTC. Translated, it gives CSARTAEQETQYF.

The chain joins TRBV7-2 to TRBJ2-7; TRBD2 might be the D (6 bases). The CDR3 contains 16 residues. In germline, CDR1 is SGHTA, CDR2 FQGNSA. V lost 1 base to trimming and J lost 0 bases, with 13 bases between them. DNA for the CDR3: TGTGCCAGCAGCTTAGAAATAGCGGCCAGCTCCTACGAGCAGTACTTC. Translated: CASSLEIAASSYEQYF.

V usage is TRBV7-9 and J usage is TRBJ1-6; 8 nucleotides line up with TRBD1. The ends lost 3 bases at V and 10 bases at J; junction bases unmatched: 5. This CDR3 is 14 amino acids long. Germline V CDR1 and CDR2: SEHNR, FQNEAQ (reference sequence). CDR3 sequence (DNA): TGTGCCAGCAGCTTCCCAGGGGGCCGATCACCCCTCCACTTT. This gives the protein CASSFPGGRSPLHF. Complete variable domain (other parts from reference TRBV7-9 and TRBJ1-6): DTGVSQNPRHKITKRGQNVTFRCDPISEHNRLYWYRQTLGQGPEFLTYFQNEAQLEKSRLLSDRFSAERPKGSFSTLEIQRTEQGDSAMYLCASSFPGGRSPLHFGNGTRLTVT.

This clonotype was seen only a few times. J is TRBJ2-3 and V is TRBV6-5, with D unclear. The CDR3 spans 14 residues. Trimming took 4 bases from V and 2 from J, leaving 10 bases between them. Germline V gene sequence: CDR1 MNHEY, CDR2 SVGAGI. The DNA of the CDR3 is TGTGCCAGCAGTTTGGACCTCACCACAGATACGCAGTATTTT. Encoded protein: CASSLDLTTDTQYF.

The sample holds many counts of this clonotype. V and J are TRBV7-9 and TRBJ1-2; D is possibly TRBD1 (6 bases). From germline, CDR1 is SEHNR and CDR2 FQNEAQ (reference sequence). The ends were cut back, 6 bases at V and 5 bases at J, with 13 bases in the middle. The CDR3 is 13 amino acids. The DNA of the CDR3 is TGTGCCAGCAGGGACCGCACAGGGTATGGCTACACCTTC. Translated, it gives CASRDRTGYGYTF.